The 16 T cell receptor beta chains given below trace back to one sample, sequenced in a study of shared clonotypes between healthy human individuals. Produced via immunoSEQ multiplex PCR; TCRdb's table is partial and in-frame only. The sample has over 1.4 million clones; about 96% are singletons. Sequenced material: naive CD4+ T cells sorted from blood. Subset given: CD45RA+ positively selected. These receptors all stem from a young man in good health.

V is TRBV10-3 and J is TRBJ2-3; tentatively, D is TRBD2 (6 bases). CDR1 ENHRY and CDR2 SYGVKD come from the germline V gene. Between the trimmed V and J ends, which lost 6 bases and 2 bases, there was a span of 15 bases. The CDR3 consists of 15 residues. CDR3: CAIRGTPLYTDTQYF. CDR3 DNA sequence: TGTGCCATCAGAGGGACTCCGTTATACACAGATACGCAGTATTTT.

The rearrangement links TRBV5-1 to TRBJ2-7; maybe TRBD2 (6 bases). There are 18 residues in the CDR3. The ends were cut back, 0 bases at V and 4 bases at J, with 23 bases in the middle. Per the germline V gene, CDR1 is SGHRS and CDR2 is YFSETQ. The chain's CDR3 is CASSLEWAGFGEAYEQYF. CDR3 sequence (DNA): TGCGCCAGCAGCTTGGAATGGGCTGGTTTCGGGGAGGCGTACGAGCAGTACTTC.

This clone came up a few times. The rearrangement links TRBV7-5 to TRBJ1-1. TRBV7-5 is marked as a pseudogene. This CDR3 region has 14 residues. CDR3 sequence: CVRSLATVRTEAFF. The CDR3 nucleotides are TGTGTCAGAAGCTTAGCCACAGTGAGGACTGAAGCTTTCTTT.

This chain joins TRBV5-4 and TRBJ2-7; 9 nucleotides agree with TRBD2. CDR3 size: 16 residues. V lost 4 bases to trimming and J lost 4 bases; unmatched junction nucleotides: 12. Germline V gives CDR1 SGHNT, CDR2 YYREEE (reference sequence). The CDR3 DNA reads TGTGCCAGCAGCCTGGGGGGGGCTAGCGGGACGTACGAGCAGTACTTC. Residues: CASSLGGASGTYEQYF.

In regard to this clone: This sample also contains other DNA sequences that code for the same CDR3. The V gene is TRBV4-1, the J gene TRBJ1-5; 7 positions match TRBD1. This CDR3 has 15 residues. J lost 3 bases, V lost 1 base, and 3 bases had no gene match. Per the germline V gene, CDR1 is MGHRA and CDR2 is YSYEKL. DNA for the CDR3: TGCGCCAGCAGCCAAGTCGACAGGGTCAATCAGCCCCAGCATTTT. Translating gives CASSQVDRVNQPQHF.

The chain couples TRBV7-8 to TRBJ1-1; a weak D match, TRBD1 (6 bases). The germline CDR1 and CDR2 sequences are SGHVS and FQNEAQ. Trimming shortened V by 6 bases and J by 0 bases, and 20 bases separated the two germline ends. The CDR3 has 17 amino acids. DNA for the CDR3: TGTGCCAGCAGGCCTGTGACAGGTCCCCTCATGAACACTGAAGCTTTCTTT. It encodes CASRPVTGPLMNTEAFF.

The chain has TRBV7-9 and TRBJ2-7; TRBD1 or TRBD2 may be the D gene (6 bases each). Trimming took off 5 bases at V and 5 bases at J, with 19 bases between the two ends. CDR1 and CDR2 from the germline V gene are SEHNR and FQNEAQ (reference sequence). The CDR3 has 15 amino acids. CDR3 sequence: CASSPFSGGQNEQYF. CDR3 sequence (DNA): TGTGCCAGCAGCCCATTTAGTGGGGGGCAGAACGAGCAGTACTTC. The whole variable domain, remainder taken from reference TRBV7-9 and TRBJ2-7, is DTGVSQNPRHKITKRGQNVTFRCDPISEHNRLYWYRQTLGQGPEFLTYFQNEAQLEKSRLLSDRFSAERPKGSFSTLEIQRTEQGDSAMYLCASSPFSGGQNEQYFGPGTRLTVT.

V is TRBV5-1 and J is TRBJ2-1, with 7 bases fitting TRBD2. V trimming: 5 bases; J trimming: 5 bases; junction bases outside the gene matches: 7. The CDR3 contains 14 residues. Germline V lookup: CDR1 SGHRS, CDR2 YFSETQ. The CDR3 loop is CASRQGLPDNEQFF. CDR3 coding DNA: TGCGCCAGCAGGCAGGGACTACCTGACAATGAGCAGTTCTTC.

This sequence joins TRBV28 and TRBJ1-5; D may be TRBD1 (5 bases). V was cut by 2 bases and J by 0 bases, with 11 bases left in between. This CDR3 comprises 16 residues. CDR1 is MDHEN, CDR2 SYDVKM, per germline. The CDR3 nucleotides are TGTGCCAGCAGTTTAGGGACGGCGGATAGCAATCAGCCCCAGCATTTT. It specifies CASSLGTADSNQPQHF. The entire variable domain, with the rest obtained from reference TRBV28 and TRBJ1-5, is as follows: DVKVTQSSRYLVKRTGEKVFLECVQDMDHENMFWYRQDPGLGLRLIYFSYDVKMKEKGDIPEGYSVSREKKERFSLILESASTNQTSMYLCASSLGTADSNQPQHFGDGTRLSIL.

The CDR3 region is CASQNRGPGANVLTF. CDR3 DNA: TGTGCCAGCCAAAACAGGGGCCCTGGGGCCAACGTCCTGACTTTC. The genes are TRBV18 and TRBJ2-6, with 7 bases lining up with TRBD1. Trimming cost V 8 bases and J 2 bases; bases outside gene matches: 6. Germline V gives CDR1 KGHSH, CDR2 LQKENI. The CDR3 consists of 15 residues.

V is TRBV25-1 and J is TRBJ2-7, with D possibly being TRBD1 or TRBD2 (5 bases each). The CDR3 is made up of 12 amino acids. CDR1 is MGHDK and CDR2 is SYGVNS in the germline V gene. The ends were cut back, 6 bases at V and 11 bases at J, with 17 bases in the middle. The CDR3 sequence is CASRGDGTVKYF. The CDR3 DNA is TGTGCCAGCAGGGGGGACGGAACGGTGAAGTACTTC.

Worth noting for this clone: Additional DNA sequences in this sample encode the identical CDR3. The gene calls are TRBV28 and TRBJ2-6; D is possibly TRBD1 (6 bases). The V and J ends lost 5 bases and 2 bases respectively, with 10 bases between them. The germline V gene encodes CDR1 MDHEN and CDR2 SYDVKM. This CDR3 is built from 15 residues. The CDR3 DNA reads TGTGCCAGCAGTGTAACAGGGACTGGGGCCAACGTCCTGACTTTC. Its translation: CASSVTGTGANVLTF. Drawing the rest from reference TRBV28 and TRBJ2-6, the complete variable domain is DVKVTQSSRYLVKRTGEKVFLECVQDMDHENMFWYRQDPGLGLRLIYFSYDVKMKEKGDIPEGYSVSREKKERFSLILESASTNQTSMYLCASSVTGTGANVLTFGAGSRLTVL.

This clone was seen just once. The gene calls are TRBV28 and TRBJ1-2, with D perhaps matching TRBD1 (6 bases). V lost 3 bases, J lost 5 bases, and 10 bases lay in between. Germline CDR1 and CDR2: MDHEN and SYDVKM. The CDR3 extends over 13 amino acids. DNA for the CDR3: TGTGCCAGCAGTTTGGGGACAATTTATGGCTACACCTTC. Translating gives CASSLGTIYGYTF.

V and J are TRBV20-1 and TRBJ1-1; no clear D. Trimming took off 3 bases at V and 0 bases at J, with 2 bases between the two ends. Germline V lookup: CDR1 DFQATT, CDR2 SNEGSKA (reference sequence). The CDR3 is 11 residues long. As DNA, the CDR3 is TGCAGTGCTAGTATGAACACTGAAGCTTTCTTT. This gives the protein CSASMNTEAFF.

The chain is built from TRBV29-1 and TRBJ2-7; D may correspond to TRBD1 or TRBD2 (6 bases each). The CDR3 runs 13 residues. Trimming took off 4 bases at V and 3 bases at J, with 13 bases between the two ends. CDR1 is SQVTM and CDR2 is ANQGSEA in the germline V gene. This chain's CDR3 is CSVARGAFYEQYF. The CDR3 region has the DNA TGCAGCGTTGCAAGGGGGGCCTTCTACGAGCAGTACTTC.

The J gene is TRBJ1-3, the V gene TRBV25-1; D remains unclear. Germline V gives CDR1 MGHDK, CDR2 SYGVNS. V lost 6 bases, J lost 0 bases, and 12 bases lay in between. CDR3 length: 15 amino acids. This chain's CDR3 is CASSPRLSSGNTIYF. DNA of the CDR3: TGTGCCAGCAGCCCACGATTATCCTCTGGAAACACCATATATTTT.